This T cell receptor beta chain is drawn from a study of Ad26.COV2.S vaccination and SARS-CoV-2 variants. General study results and limits: Similar non-spike TCR breadth was observed in recipients of vaccine and of placebo. Individuals receiving vaccine had higher spike-specific TCR breadth than placebo recipients did. Assessments of TCR breadth and depth may have underestimated the total T cell responses. After vaccination, substantial breadth of spike-specific CD8+ and CD4+ responses was reported.

With respect to this clone: Its antigen remains unknown.

Some clones are missing from TCRdb's copy, which holds only in-frame ones; the method was immunoSEQ multiplex PCR. The repertoire holds hundreds of thousands of clones, roughly 90% seen once, with approximately 1.5% in the top ten. The treatment: about 20 received Ad26.COV2.S at low or high dose, single or two shots; a few received placebo; per-sample allocation not given. Sampling was performed 63 days after the first vaccine or placebo injection. The input for sequencing was peripheral blood, taken in a trial of Ad26.COV2.S vaccine versus placebo. The clonotype comes from a person between 18 and 65 years old who received the Ad26.COV2.S COVID-19 vaccine or a placebo.

The CDR3 spells CASSQVGGVAPNEQFF. The CDR3 DNA is TGTGCCAGCAGCCAAGTTGGGGGCGTGGCCCCAAATGAGCAGTTCTTC. The chain carries TRBV14 and TRBJ2-1, with D tentatively TRBD1 (6 bases). CDR1 SGHDN and CDR2 FVKESK come from the germline V gene. CDR3 length: 16 residues. V lost 1 base, J lost 7 bases, and 17 bases lay in between.